These T cell receptor beta chains were read from a single sample in a study of shared clonotypes between healthy human individuals. Assay used: immunoSEQ multiplex PCR; TCRdb lists only in-frame clones, some missing. The data show about 2.3 million clones, with about nine tenths seen just once and 0.37% held by the top ten. The source material was naive CD4+ T cells from PBMCs. These receptors were obtained from a man younger than 35 in good health. Some clones in this sample may be carry-over from other donors' samples. The CDR3 runs from the conserved cysteine through the conserved F or W. Fields, in order: D gene, clone size, J gene, V gene, CDR3 protein, CDR3 DNA. A D gene is named only where the DNA matches it firmly. Part of the rows lack a size; the others show once, few, many or a class for expanded clones.

>-|-|TRBJ2-1|TRBV5-6
CASSLGTGSSYNEQFF
TGTGCCAGCAGCTTGGGGACGGGAAGCTCCTACAATGAGCAGTTCTTC
>TRBD1|-|TRBJ2-1|TRBV11-3
CASSSGTGSYNEQFF
TGTGCCAGCAGCTCCGGGACAGGGTCTTACAATGAGCAGTTCTTC
>TRBD1|-|TRBJ1-2|TRBV5-4
CASSRTLLRDSGYGYTF
TGTGCCAGCAGCCGGACCTTACTCAGGGACAGCGGCTATGGCTACACCTTC
>-|-|TRBJ2-7|TRBV18
CASSPQGWAYEQYF
TGTGCCAGCTCTCCTCAGGGTTGGGCCTACGAGCAGTACTTC
>-|-|TRBJ2-4|TRBV4-3
CASSQGRQNIQYF
TGCGCCAGCAGCCAGGGACGGCAAAACATTCAGTACTTC
>-|-|TRBJ2-2|TRBV30
CAWRWGERPNTGELFF
TGTGCCTGGAGGTGGGGGGAGCGCCCCAACACCGGGGAGCTGTTTTTT
>-|-|TRBJ2-7|TRBV6-5
CASRVWGGEQYF
TGTGCCAGCAGGGTCTGGGGAGGCGAGCAGTACTTC
>-|-|TRBJ2-1|TRBV5-4
CASSQERDEQFF
TGTGCCAGCAGCCAAGAAAGGGATGAGCAGTTCTTC
>-|once|TRBJ1-1|TRBV7-6
CASSLGLSQEARGNTEAFF
TGTGCCAGCAGCTTAGGTCTGTCGCAGGAGGCTAGGGGGAACACTGAAGCTTTCTTT
>-|-|TRBJ2-3|TRBV6-4
CASSDWLRRASTDTQYF
TGTGCCAGCAGTGACTGGCTGAGGCGGGCGAGCACAGATACGCAGTATTTT
>-|-|TRBJ1-3|TRBV7-6
CASSPEDSASTGNTIYF
TGTGCCAGCAGCCCAGAGGACAGCGCTTCCACTGGAAACACCATATATTTT
>TRBD2|-|TRBJ2-3|TRBV28
CASRAGGPPDTQYF
TGTGCCAGCAGGGCGGGAGGGCCCCCAGATACGCAGTATTTT
>TRBD2|-|TRBJ2-1|TRBV28
CASSPRGLAVYNEQFF
TGTGCCAGCAGTCCCCGGGGACTAGCGGTCTACAATGAGCAGTTCTTC
>-|-|TRBJ2-4|TRBV27
CASSLSVGGKNIQYF
TGTGCCAGCAGCCTGTCCGTAGGGGGGAAAAACATTCAGTACTTC
>-|-|TRBJ2-1|TRBV5-1
CASSTTPGPTSGNEQFF
TGCGCCAGCAGCACCACCCCGGGACCCACAAGCGGAAATGAGCAGTTCTTC
>TRBD1|-|TRBJ1-2|TRBV19
CASSPRDRTNYGYTF
TGTGCCAGTAGCCCCCGGGACAGAACTAACTATGGCTACACCTTC
>-|-|TRBJ2-7|TRBV5-1
CASSFYGQSSYEQYF
TGCGCCAGCAGCTTTTACGGCCAGAGCTCCTACGAGCAGTACTTC
>TRBD1|once|TRBJ1-2|TRBV28
CASRGQTGGEGVYGYTF
TGTGCCAGCAGAGGCCAGACAGGGGGCGAAGGGGTCTATGGCTACACCTTC
>TRBD1|-|TRBJ2-7|TRBV6-5
CAISRGHSYEQYF
TGTGCCATCAGTAGGGGGCACTCCTACGAGCAGTACTTC
>-|-|TRBJ2-5|TRBV7-9
CASSSRRPGDDWYQETQYF
TGTGCCAGCAGCTCGAGGAGGCCAGGGGACGACTGGTACCAAGAGACCCAGTACTTC
>-|-|TRBJ2-2|TRBV18
CASSPTARANTGELFF
TGTGCCAGCTCACCTACGGCCAGAGCGAACACCGGGGAGCTGTTTTTT
>-|-|TRBJ1-1|TRBV19
CASSPENIRGYTEAFF
TGTGCCAGTAGCCCGGAGAACATAAGGGGCTACACTGAAGCTTTCTTT
>-|-|TRBJ1-5|TRBV2
CASSEGRPQHF
TGTGCCAGCAGTGAAGGGCGGCCCCAGCATTTT
>-|-|TRBJ2-2|TRBV9
CASSPRGDLSLGELFF
TGTGCCAGCAGCCCGCGCGGGGACCTAAGTCTCGGGGAGCTGTTTTTT
>-|once|TRBJ1-1|TRBV18
CASSPLQDPEAFF
TGTGCCAGCTCACCCCTCCAGGACCCTGAAGCTTTCTTT
>TRBD2|-|TRBJ2-5|TRBV12-5
CASGLGLASGADQETQYF
TGTGCTAGTGGTTTGGGACTTGCTAGCGGGGCCGACCAAGAGACCCAGTACTTC
>TRBD2|-|TRBJ2-1|TRBV4-1
CASSHGGLGVEQFF
TGCGCCAGCAGCCACGGGGGACTAGGCGTTGAGCAGTTCTTC
>TRBD1|-|TRBJ1-4|TRBV2
CATAGTGNEKLFF
TGTGCGACGGCCGGGACAGGGAATGAAAAACTGTTTTTT
>-|-|TRBJ2-6|TRBV7-3
CASSFGTSGANVLTF
TGTGCCAGCAGCTTCGGCACTTCTGGGGCCAACGTCCTGACTTTC
>-|-|TRBJ2-1|TRBV5-1
CASSLELEQFF
TGCGCCAGCAGCTTGGAATTAGAGCAGTTCTTC
>-|once|TRBJ2-3|TRBV11-3
CASSRRATFSTDTQYF
TGTGCCAGCAGTCGCAGGGCGACCTTTAGCACAGATACGCAGTATTTT
>-|-|TRBJ2-4|TRBV28
CASRLTTRGAKNIQYF
TGTGCCAGCAGACTAACAACGAGAGGAGCCAAAAACATTCAGTACTTC
>TRBD2|-|TRBJ2-3|TRBV28
CASRGLLARVDTQYF
TGTGCCAGCAGGGGACTACTAGCCCGGGTGGATACGCAGTATTTT
>TRBD1|few|TRBJ1-1|TRBV11-3
CASSATGVVSEAFF
TGTGCCAGCAGCGCTACAGGGGTGGTAAGTGAAGCTTTCTTT
>-|-|TRBJ1-3|TRBV30
CAWSSGNTIYF
TGTGCCTGGAGTTCAGGAAACACCATATATTTT
>TRBD2|-|TRBJ2-5|TRBV6-1
CAITTSSGETQYF
TGTGCCATAACGACTAGCTCTGGGGAGACCCAGTACTTC
>-|once|TRBJ1-2|TRBV27
CASRGLYGYTF
TGTGCCAGCAGAGGGCTCTATGGCTACACCTTC
>TRBD1|-|TRBJ2-7|TRBV5-1
CASSGQGNEQYF
TGCGCCAGCAGCGGACAGGGGAACGAGCAGTACTTC
>-|-|TRBJ2-5|TRBV7-7
CASSRRGDQETQYF
TGTGCCAGCAGCCGCCGAGGGGACCAAGAGACCCAGTACTTC
>-|once|TRBJ1-3|TRBV12-5
CASGYSGGNTIYF
TGTGCTAGTGGTTACTCTGGGGGAAACACCATATATTTT
>-|-|TRBJ2-2|TRBV15
CATSRDRAGELFF
TGTGCCACCAGCAGAGATCGTGCCGGGGAGCTGTTTTTT
>-|-|TRBJ2-5|TRBV5-1
CASSWDYQETQYF
TGCGCCAGCAGCTGGGACTACCAAGAGACCCAGTACTTC
>-|-|TRBJ1-4|TRBV15
CATSRGTQANEKLFF
TGTGCCACCAGCAGAGGTACGCAGGCTAATGAAAAACTGTTTTTT
>-|once|TRBJ2-3|TRBV29-1
CSVESQNTDTQYF
TGCAGCGTTGAGTCACAGAACACAGATACGCAGTATTTT
>TRBD2|-|TRBJ2-1|TRBV28
CASSPPAGGPHNEQFF
TGTGCCAGCAGTCCGCCAGCGGGAGGGCCACACAATGAGCAGTTCTTC
>TRBD1|-|TRBJ2-2|TRBV19
CASNQLGAGGTGELFF
TGTGCCAGTAACCAACTAGGGGCAGGGGGCACCGGGGAGCTGTTTTTT
>-|-|TRBJ2-1|TRBV4-2
CASSNPSGSSYNEQFF
TGTGCCAGCAGCAACCCATCGGGGAGCTCCTACAATGAGCAGTTCTTC
>-|-|TRBJ2-7|TRBV7-2
CASSLARDYEQYF
TGTGCCAGCAGCTTAGCACGGGATTACGAGCAGTACTTC
>-|-|TRBJ2-2|TRBV6-1
CASEWGSNTGELFF
TGTGCCAGCGAGTGGGGGTCGAACACCGGGGAGCTGTTTTTT
>-|-|TRBJ2-7|TRBV5-1
CASSLGGGTWSYEQYF
TGCGCCAGCAGCTTGGGGGGCGGGACGTGGTCCTACGAGCAGTACTTC
>-|-|TRBJ2-1|TRBV9
CASSEMGPSYNEQFF
TGTGCCAGCAGCGAAATGGGGCCATCCTACAATGAGCAGTTCTTC
>-|-|TRBJ2-5|TRBV11-2
CASSDDSFQETQYF
TGTGCCAGCAGCGACGACAGTTTTCAAGAGACCCAGTACTTC
>-|-|TRBJ1-1|TRBV7-8
CASSLIDLNTEAFF
TGTGCCAGCAGCTTAATCGATTTGAACACTGAAGCTTTCTTT